These 9 T cell receptor beta chains originate from one sample sequenced in a study of OX40 agonist ivuxolimab in advanced cancers. Libraries came from the immunoSEQ multiplex PCR assay. TCRdb stores this immuneACCESS table with in-frame sequences only. Part of the clones is absent; in the studies checked, under half of the shortfall reflects unresolved V genes, and no reason is known for the rest. Across this sample there are around 84,000 clones, with under 95% seen only once. The ten largest clones add up to roughly 9.6% of the sample. The source material was CD4+ or CD8+ T cells sorted from blood, sampled in a trial of the OX40 agonist ivuxolimab. Every receptor here comes from an adult with an advanced solid tumor such as melanoma, head and neck, liver or kidney cancer.

The genes are TRBV5-6 and TRBJ2-7, with 7 positions matching TRBD1. Losses at the gene ends were 5 bases for V and 0 bases for J; bases not matched to a gene: 2. CDR1 is SGHDT and CDR2 is YYEEEE in the germline V gene. The CDR3 spans 13 residues. The CDR3 DNA follows: TGTGCCAGCAGTTGGGACAGCTCCTACGAGCAGTACTTC. Protein: CASSWDSSYEQYF.

The V and J genes are TRBV7-8 and TRBJ1-2, with D perhaps TRBD1 (6 bases). The CDR3 is 13 residues long. V lost 0 bases and J 8 bases, leaving 10 bases between the germline ends. CDR1 is SGHVS, CDR2 FQNEAQ, per germline. CDR3 residues: CASSLAQGDGYTF. In DNA, the CDR3 is TGTGCCAGCAGCTTAGCACAGGGAGACGGCTACACCTTC.

This clone was seen more than once but under ten times. The chain has TRBV19 and TRBJ1-2; D not resolved. Germline V gene data show CDR1 as LNHDA and CDR2 as SQIVND (reference sequence). The germline V and J ends were trimmed by 8 bases and 6 bases, with 10 bases remaining between them. CDR3 length: 11 amino acids. CDR3 DNA sequence: TGTGCCAGTGACGGCCCCAATGGCTACACCTTC. Amino acid sequence: CASDGPNGYTF.

This chain links TRBV9 with TRBJ2-7, with 8 bases that match TRBD1. The germline gives CDR1 SGDLS, CDR2 YYNGEE. The V and J ends lost 3 bases and 2 bases, in that order; junction bases with no gene match: 4. The CDR3 has 14 residues. CDR3 region: CASSDRDRPYEQYF. As DNA, the CDR3 is TGTGCCAGCAGCGACCGGGACAGGCCCTACGAGCAGTACTTC.

The chain joins TRBV5-1 to TRBJ2-7; TRBD1 matches 9 bases. This CDR3 comprises 16 residues. V lost 0 bases to trimming and J lost 3 bases; unmatched junction nucleotides: 7. Germline V gives CDR1 SGHRS, CDR2 YFSETQ. The CDR3 sequence is CASSLEDSTGGYEQYF. DNA of the CDR3: TGCGCCAGCAGCTTGGAGGATTCGACAGGGGGCTACGAGCAGTACTTC.

This chain uses TRBV9 with TRBJ2-3; D remains unclear. V was clipped by 7 bases and J by 4 bases, with 10 bases between them. CDR3 length: 12 amino acids. The germline gives CDR1 SGDLS, CDR2 YYNGEE. This chain's CDR3 is CASEWRSDTQYF. CDR3 sequence (DNA): TGTGCCAGCGAATGGCGGTCAGATACGCAGTATTTT.

V and J are TRBV30 and TRBJ2-7; a weak D match, TRBD2 (5 bases). Trimming removed 2 bases at V and 4 bases at J, with 12 bases between. From germline, CDR1 is GTSNPN and CDR2 SVGIG (reference sequence). This CDR3 region has 13 residues. This chain's CDR3 is CAWSPDSIYEQYF. CDR3 DNA sequence: TGTGCCTGGAGTCCGGACTCGATATACGAGCAGTACTTC.

The chain is built from TRBV2 and TRBJ2-5; a weak D match, TRBD2 (5 bases). The CDR3 sequence is 14 residues long. V lost 10 bases, J lost 1 base, and 16 bases lay in between. The germline V gene has CDR1 SNHLY and CDR2 FYNNEI. CDR3 residues: CAIPIRRPQETQYF. For the CDR3, the DNA is TGTGCCATCCCGATCAGGAGGCCCCAAGAGACCCAGTACTTC.

V and J are TRBV10-3 and TRBJ1-5, with a weak D call TRBD1 (6 bases). Germline CDR1 is ENHRY and CDR2 is SYGVKD. V lost 10 bases to trimming and J lost 4 bases, with 14 bases between them. The CDR3 has 13 residues. The CDR3 DNA reads as TGTGCCAGCGCAAAGGGGGGGAATCAGCCCCAGCATTTT. This codes for CASAKGGNQPQHF.